Described below is a single T cell receptor beta chain sequence and its context. This entry belongs to a study of blood T cell repertoires in COVID-19. This CDR3 comprises 18 residues. V trimming: 2 bases; J trimming: 6 bases; junction bases outside the gene matches: 9. Per the germline V gene, CDR1 is LGHDT and CDR2 is YNNKEL (reference sequence). Sequencing was performed with immunoSEQ multiplex PCR; in TCRdb, only in-frame clones are kept and a portion is missing. The sample has 400,000 or so clones; less than 95% are singletons. Residents of about two dozen US areas, aged about 18 to 89 years, made up the participants. Which cohort a participant joined came from the clinical history participants gave.

The TCR originated in a man between 18 and 29 years old who had recovered from COVID-19. The V gene is TRBV3-1 (or the pseudogene TRBV3-2), the J gene TRBJ2-2; 13 bases map to TRBD2. Input material: PBMCs or T cells enriched from blood (not recorded which). The DNA for the CDR3 is TGTGCCAGCAGCCAATGGGGACTAGCGGGATTAGTATCCGGGGAGCTGTTTTTT. Its protein is CASSQWGLAGLVSGELFF.